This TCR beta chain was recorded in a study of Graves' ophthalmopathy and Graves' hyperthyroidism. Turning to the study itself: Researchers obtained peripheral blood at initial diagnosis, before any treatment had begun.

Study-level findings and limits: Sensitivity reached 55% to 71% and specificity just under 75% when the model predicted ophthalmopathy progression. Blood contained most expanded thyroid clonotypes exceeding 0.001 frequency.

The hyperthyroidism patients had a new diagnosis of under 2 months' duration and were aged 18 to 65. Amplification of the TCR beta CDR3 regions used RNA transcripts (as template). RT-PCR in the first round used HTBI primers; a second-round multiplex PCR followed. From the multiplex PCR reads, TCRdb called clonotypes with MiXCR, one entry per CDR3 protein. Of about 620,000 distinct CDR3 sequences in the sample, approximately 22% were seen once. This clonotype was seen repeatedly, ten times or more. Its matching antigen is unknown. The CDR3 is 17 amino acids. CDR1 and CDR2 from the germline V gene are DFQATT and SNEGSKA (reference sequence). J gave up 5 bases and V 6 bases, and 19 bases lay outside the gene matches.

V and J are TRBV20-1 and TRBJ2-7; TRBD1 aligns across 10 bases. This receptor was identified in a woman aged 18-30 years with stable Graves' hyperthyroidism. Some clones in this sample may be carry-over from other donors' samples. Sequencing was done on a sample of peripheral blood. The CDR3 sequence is CSANSGTGAHPLHEQYF. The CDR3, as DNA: TGCAGTGCGAACTCCGGGACAGGGGCCCATCCCCTCCACGAGCAGTACTTC.